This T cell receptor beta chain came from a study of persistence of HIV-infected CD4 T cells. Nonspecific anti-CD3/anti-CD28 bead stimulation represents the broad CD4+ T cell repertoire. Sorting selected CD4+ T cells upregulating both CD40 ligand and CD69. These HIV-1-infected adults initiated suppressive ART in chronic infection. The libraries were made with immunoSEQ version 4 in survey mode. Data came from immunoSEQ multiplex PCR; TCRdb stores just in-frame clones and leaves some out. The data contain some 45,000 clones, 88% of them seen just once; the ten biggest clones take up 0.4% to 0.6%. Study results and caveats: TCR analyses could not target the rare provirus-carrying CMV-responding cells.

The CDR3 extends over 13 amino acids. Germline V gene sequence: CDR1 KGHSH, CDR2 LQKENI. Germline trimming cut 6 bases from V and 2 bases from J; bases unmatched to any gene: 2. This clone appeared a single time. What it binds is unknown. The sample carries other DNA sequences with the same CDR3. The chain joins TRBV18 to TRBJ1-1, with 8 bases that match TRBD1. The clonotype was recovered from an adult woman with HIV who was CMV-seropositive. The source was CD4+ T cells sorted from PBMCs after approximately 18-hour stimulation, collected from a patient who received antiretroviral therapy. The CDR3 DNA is TGTGCCAGCTCCCCAGGGGGCAACACTGAAGCTTTCTTT. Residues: CASSPGGNTEAFF.